This is a list of T cell receptor beta chains from one sample in a study of shared clonotypes between healthy human individuals. Profiling relied on immunoSEQ multiplex PCR, and the TCRdb table lists in-frame clones only, not all of them. The table has about 1.5 million clones, 95% to 99% seen once; the top ten hold 0.4% to 0.55%. Sequencing was done on a sample of naive CD4+ T cells sorted from blood. The receptor set was obtained from a man between 25 and 39 years old in good health. Both conserved end residues are part of each CDR3. Fields, in order: D gene, V gene, clone size, J gene, CDR3 DNA, CDR3 protein. D genes are given only for firm matches. Rows may omit the clone size; those that give it use once, few, many or a size class.

d_call: TRBD1
v_call: TRBV28
clone_size: -
j_call: TRBJ1-2
cdr3_nt: TGTGCCAGCATCCTAGACAGGGGAGGTGGCTACACCTTC
cdr3_aa: CASILDRGGGYTF

d_call: -
v_call: TRBV29-1
clone_size: -
j_call: TRBJ2-3
cdr3_nt: TGCAGCGTAAGCCGGGACAGCACAGATACGCAGTATTTT
cdr3_aa: CSVSRDSTDTQYF

d_call: TRBD1
v_call: TRBV4-1
clone_size: -
j_call: TRBJ1-1
cdr3_nt: TGCGCCAGCAGCCAAAGGCAGGGGGACACTGAAGCTTTCTTT
cdr3_aa: CASSQRQGDTEAFF

d_call: -
v_call: TRBV5-4
clone_size: -
j_call: TRBJ1-1
cdr3_nt: TGTGCCAGCAGTGGCAGGGGCACTGAAGCTTTCTTT
cdr3_aa: CASSGRGTEAFF

d_call: -
v_call: TRBV28
clone_size: -
j_call: TRBJ1-2
cdr3_nt: TGTGCCAGCAGTCCACAAGGGGGGAAGGATGGCTACACCTTC
cdr3_aa: CASSPQGGKDGYTF

d_call: TRBD2
v_call: TRBV6-5
clone_size: once
j_call: TRBJ2-7
cdr3_nt: TGTGCCAGCAGTTACTCTAGAGCGGGGAGCTACGAGCAGTACTTC
cdr3_aa: CASSYSRAGSYEQYF

d_call: -
v_call: TRBV7-3
clone_size: -
j_call: TRBJ1-3
cdr3_nt: TGTGCCAGCAGCTGGGGAGGGTCTGGAAACACCATATATTTT
cdr3_aa: CASSWGGSGNTIYF

d_call: -
v_call: TRBV10-3
clone_size: once
j_call: TRBJ1-4
cdr3_nt: TGTGCCATCAGTGATAGCAGGGTTAATGAAAAACTGTTTTTT
cdr3_aa: CAISDSRVNEKLFF

d_call: TRBD2
v_call: TRBV7-9
clone_size: -
j_call: TRBJ2-1
cdr3_nt: TGTGCCAGCAGCTTAGGGACTAGCGGGAACTCCTACAATGAGCAGTTCTTC
cdr3_aa: CASSLGTSGNSYNEQFF

d_call: -
v_call: TRBV29-1
clone_size: -
j_call: TRBJ2-7
cdr3_nt: TGCAGCGTTGGGGGGGAGCGAAAAAACGACGGCGAGCAGTACTTC
cdr3_aa: CSVGGERKNDGEQYF

d_call: TRBD2
v_call: TRBV28
clone_size: -
j_call: TRBJ2-2
cdr3_nt: TGTGCCAGCAGTTTACCTAGCGGGAGCACCGGGGAGCTGTTTTTT
cdr3_aa: CASSLPSGSTGELFF

d_call: TRBD1
v_call: TRBV11-2
clone_size: -
j_call: TRBJ1-1
cdr3_nt: TGTGCCAGCAGCCCAAGGACAGGAGGTTCCACTGAAGCTTTCTTT
cdr3_aa: CASSPRTGGSTEAFF

d_call: -
v_call: TRBV5-1
clone_size: -
j_call: TRBJ2-7
cdr3_nt: TGCGCCAGCAGCTTGATTCCCGGGGTTGGGAACGAGCAGTACTTC
cdr3_aa: CASSLIPGVGNEQYF

d_call: -
v_call: TRBV7-2
clone_size: -
j_call: TRBJ1-2
cdr3_nt: TGTGCCAGCAGCTTCATCGGTCTCAATGGCTACACCTTC
cdr3_aa: CASSFIGLNGYTF

d_call: TRBD2
v_call: TRBV9
clone_size: -
j_call: TRBJ2-5
cdr3_nt: TGTGCCAGCAGCCCACGACTAGCGGGAGTAGCAGAGACCCAGTACTTC
cdr3_aa: CASSPRLAGVAETQYF

d_call: TRBD1
v_call: TRBV28
clone_size: -
j_call: TRBJ1-2
cdr3_nt: TGTGCCAGCAGTTTTATAGACAGGGGTAACTATGGCTACACCTTC
cdr3_aa: CASSFIDRGNYGYTF

d_call: TRBD2
v_call: TRBV7-2
clone_size: -
j_call: TRBJ2-1
cdr3_nt: TGTGCCAGCATGGACCCTAGCGGGACAGTACCACACAATGAGCAGTTCTTC
cdr3_aa: CASMDPSGTVPHNEQFF

d_call: TRBD1
v_call: TRBV29-1
clone_size: -
j_call: TRBJ2-7
cdr3_nt: TGCAGCGTCTACACAGGGGGCGATTCCTACGAGCAGTACTTC
cdr3_aa: CSVYTGGDSYEQYF

d_call: TRBD2
v_call: TRBV25-1
clone_size: -
j_call: TRBJ2-7
cdr3_nt: TGTGCCAGCAGTGATGGGAGCGGGAGGGCCAATTCGGGGAGGCAGTACTTC
cdr3_aa: CASSDGSGRANSGRQYF

d_call: -
v_call: TRBV10-3
clone_size: -
j_call: TRBJ2-1
cdr3_nt: TGTGCCATACGCAAACCCGGGGATGAGCAGTTCTTC
cdr3_aa: CAIRKPGDEQFF

d_call: TRBD2
v_call: TRBV27
clone_size: -
j_call: TRBJ2-2
cdr3_nt: TGTGCCAGCAGTTTAAGACCCTTCTTAGGGACTAGCGGGAGTGGGAACACCGGGGAGCTGTTTTTT
cdr3_aa: CASSLRPFLGTSGSGNTGELFF

d_call: -
v_call: TRBV6-6
clone_size: -
j_call: TRBJ2-5
cdr3_nt: TGTGCCAGCAGCCTTCAGGAAATCCAAGAGACCCAGTACTTC
cdr3_aa: CASSLQEIQETQYF

d_call: -
v_call: TRBV9
clone_size: -
j_call: TRBJ2-6
cdr3_nt: TGTGCCAGCAGCGTAGATGGTCAGGGGTGGGCCAACGTCCTGACTTTC
cdr3_aa: CASSVDGQGWANVLTF

d_call: TRBD1
v_call: TRBV11-2
clone_size: -
j_call: TRBJ2-5
cdr3_nt: TGTGCCAGCAGGGACAGGGGTTGGGAGACCCAGTACTTC
cdr3_aa: CASRDRGWETQYF

d_call: -
v_call: TRBV28
clone_size: -
j_call: TRBJ2-3
cdr3_nt: TGTGCCAGCGGAAGTGAGGTTAGACTATCCACAGATACGCAGTATTTT
cdr3_aa: CASGSEVRLSTDTQYF

d_call: -
v_call: TRBV2
clone_size: -
j_call: TRBJ2-3
cdr3_nt: TGTGCCAGCAACGACCGTACAGATACGCAGTATTTT
cdr3_aa: CASNDRTDTQYF

d_call: -
v_call: TRBV6-1
clone_size: -
j_call: TRBJ2-2
cdr3_nt: TGTGCCAGCAGCCAGCCGAACACCGGGGAGCTGTTTTTT
cdr3_aa: CASSQPNTGELFF

d_call: -
v_call: TRBV29-1
clone_size: -
j_call: TRBJ1-1
cdr3_nt: TGCAGCGTTGAGGTCAGGATAGCTTCGGTCTCAGAAGCTTTCTTT
cdr3_aa: CSVEVRIASVSEAFF

d_call: -
v_call: TRBV11-2
clone_size: -
j_call: TRBJ2-2
cdr3_nt: TGTGCCAGCAGCTTAGGTCGGGATCAGCGGAACACCGGGGAGCTGTTTTTT
cdr3_aa: CASSLGRDQRNTGELFF

d_call: TRBD1
v_call: TRBV18
clone_size: -
j_call: TRBJ2-7
cdr3_nt: TGTGCCAGCTCATCGGGACAGGGATTCAACGAGCAGTACTTC
cdr3_aa: CASSSGQGFNEQYF

d_call: -
v_call: TRBV4-1
clone_size: once
j_call: TRBJ1-5
cdr3_nt: TGCGCCAGCAGCCAAGAAGGGCAGGGTATCTATAGCAATCAGCCCCAGCATTTT
cdr3_aa: CASSQEGQGIYSNQPQHF

d_call: -
v_call: TRBV6-6
clone_size: -
j_call: TRBJ1-1
cdr3_nt: TGTGCCAGCAGTTACTCTCCAGTGAACACTGAAGCTTTCTTT
cdr3_aa: CASSYSPVNTEAFF